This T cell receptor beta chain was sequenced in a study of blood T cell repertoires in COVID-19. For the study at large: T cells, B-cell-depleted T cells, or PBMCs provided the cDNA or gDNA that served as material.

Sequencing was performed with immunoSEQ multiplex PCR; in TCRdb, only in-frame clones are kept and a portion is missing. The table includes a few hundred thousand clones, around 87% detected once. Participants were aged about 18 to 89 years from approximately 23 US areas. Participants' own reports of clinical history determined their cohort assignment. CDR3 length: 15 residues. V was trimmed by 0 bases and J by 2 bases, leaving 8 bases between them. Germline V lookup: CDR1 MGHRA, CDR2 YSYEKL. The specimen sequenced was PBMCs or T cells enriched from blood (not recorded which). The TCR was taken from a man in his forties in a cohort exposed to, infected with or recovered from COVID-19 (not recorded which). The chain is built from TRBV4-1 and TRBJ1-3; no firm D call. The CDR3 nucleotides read TGCGCCAGCAGCCAAGACGGCGGGACTGGAAACACCATATATTTT. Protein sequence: CASSQDGGTGNTIYF.